This record looks at one TCR beta chain sequence and its context. Its antigen specificity is not known. Base qualities are not provided; no much larger clone lies one nucleotide away. Reads for this sample came from an Illumina HiSeq 2500. Quantitative 5'-RACE with molecular barcodes was used to prepare TCR beta libraries. As for how the authors treated the data: A new computational method based on a probabilistic model of VDJ rearrangement was used to identify disease-linked TCR variants. Through fastp at Q25 and MiXCR, TCRdb rebuilt clones from the public reads, retaining in-frame beta chains. For every CDR3 protein sequence, its rows merge into one entry that carries the most common genes and DNA. Clone size and V and J calls follow TCRdb, not the original study. Counted in this sample were 700,000 to 850,000 distinct CDR3 sequences; approximately 12% of them appeared once. Of the sample, 0.51% falls within the top ten clones.

CDR1 and CDR2 are drawn from the germline V gene: SQVTM, ANQGSEA. The trim is 3 bases for V and 5 bases for J, with a gap of 13 bases between the germline ends. From the cysteine through the phenylalanine, the CDR3 covers 13 amino acids. Of all the DNA, just the CDR3 is kept, 39 bases in frame from base 1. The source of the sample is a study of CD8 T cells in ankylosing spondylitis (dated by TCRdb to about 2017). With respect to the entire study: The study profiled T cell receptor beta repertoires in healthy donors and ankylosing spondylitis patients to find disease-linked TCR variants. Samples of peripheral blood were taken, and for ankylosing spondylitis patients, synovial fluid was collected as well. The full study cohort comprised 25 or so ankylosing spondylitis patients and about 110 healthy donors. On the study overall, not on this receptor specifically: According to the report, matched synovial fluid samples from ankylosing spondylitis patients were significantly enriched for the disease-linked clones. Some TCR beta motif variants had previously been reported in synovial fluid and blood of reactive arthritis patients, which suggested common disease-initiation mechanisms. A TCR beta motif made up of several highly homologous amino acid variants appeared to be characteristic of blood from ankylosing spondylitis patients. The disease-linked clones showed a CD8+ phenotype and occurred at relatively low frequencies in peripheral blood.

Sequenced input: blood, either unsorted or a sorted T cell fraction (not recorded which). This clonotype originated in a male donor with ankylosing spondylitis. This chain is built from TRBV29-1 and TRBJ1-1; 5 matching bases give a weak D call of TRBD1. The CDR3 amino acid sequence is: CSVEGDSRTEAFF. The sequence in DNA is TGCAGCGTTGAGGGAGACAGCAGAACTGAAGCTTTCTTT.